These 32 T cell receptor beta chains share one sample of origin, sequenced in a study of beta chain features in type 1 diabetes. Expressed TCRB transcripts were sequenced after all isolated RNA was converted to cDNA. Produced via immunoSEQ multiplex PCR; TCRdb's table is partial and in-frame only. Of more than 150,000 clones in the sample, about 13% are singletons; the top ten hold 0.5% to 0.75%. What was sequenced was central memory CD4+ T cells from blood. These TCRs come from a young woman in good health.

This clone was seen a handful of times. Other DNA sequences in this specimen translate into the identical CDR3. CDR3 bases: TGTGCCAGCAGCGCTAGAACTAGCGGGAGGGCCGGCGAGCAGTTCTTC. Its protein product is CASSARTSGRAGEQFF. The V and J genes are TRBV9 and TRBJ2-1, with TRBD2 matching over 13 bases. J was trimmed by 10 bases and V by 3 bases; bases with no gene match: 10. The germline CDR1 and CDR2 sequences are SGDLS and YYNGEE. This CDR3 is built from 16 residues.

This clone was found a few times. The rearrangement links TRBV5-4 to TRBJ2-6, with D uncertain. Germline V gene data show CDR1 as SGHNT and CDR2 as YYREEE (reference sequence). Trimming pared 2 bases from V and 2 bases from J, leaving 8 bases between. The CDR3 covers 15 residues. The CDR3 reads CASSFARAGANVLTF. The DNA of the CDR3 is TGTGCCAGCAGCTTTGCACGGGCTGGGGCCAACGTCCTGACTTTC. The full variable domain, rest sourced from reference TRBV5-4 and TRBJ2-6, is ETGVTQSPTHLIKTRGQQVTLRCSSQSGHNTVSWYQQALGQGPQFIFQYYREEENGRGNFPPRFSGLQFPNYSSELNVNALELDDSALYLCASSFARAGANVLTFGAGSRLTVL.

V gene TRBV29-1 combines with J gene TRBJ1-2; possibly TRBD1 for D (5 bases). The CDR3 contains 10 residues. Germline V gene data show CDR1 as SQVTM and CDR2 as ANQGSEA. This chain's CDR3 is CAGGGYGYTF. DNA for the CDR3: TGCGCGGGGGGGGGTTATGGCTACACCTTC.

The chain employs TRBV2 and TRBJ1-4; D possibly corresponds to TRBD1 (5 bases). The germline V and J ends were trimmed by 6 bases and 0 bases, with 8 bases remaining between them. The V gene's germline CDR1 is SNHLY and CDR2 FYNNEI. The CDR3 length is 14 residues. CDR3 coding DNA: TGTGCCAGCAGGACAGCCTCAACTAATGAAAAACTGTTTTTT. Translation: CASRTASTNEKLFF.

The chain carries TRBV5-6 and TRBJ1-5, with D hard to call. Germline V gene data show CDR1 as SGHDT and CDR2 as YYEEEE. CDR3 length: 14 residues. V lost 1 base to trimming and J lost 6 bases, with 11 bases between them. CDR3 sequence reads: CASSLREGSQPQHF. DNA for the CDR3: TGTGCCAGCAGCTTGAGGGAGGGAAGTCAGCCCCAGCATTTT.

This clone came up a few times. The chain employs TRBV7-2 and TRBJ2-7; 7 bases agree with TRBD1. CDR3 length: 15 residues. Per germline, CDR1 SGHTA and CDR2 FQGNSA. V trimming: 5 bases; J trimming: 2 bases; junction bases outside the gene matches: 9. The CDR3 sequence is CASSNRRTGPYEQYF. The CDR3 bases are TGTGCCAGCAGCAACAGAAGGACAGGTCCCTACGAGCAGTACTTC.

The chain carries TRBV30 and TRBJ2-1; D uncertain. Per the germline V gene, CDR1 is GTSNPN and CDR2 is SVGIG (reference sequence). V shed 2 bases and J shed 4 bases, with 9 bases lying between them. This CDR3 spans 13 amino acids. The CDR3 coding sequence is TGTGCCTGGAGTTTCGGAGCTTACAATGAGCAGTTCTTC. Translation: CAWSFGAYNEQFF.

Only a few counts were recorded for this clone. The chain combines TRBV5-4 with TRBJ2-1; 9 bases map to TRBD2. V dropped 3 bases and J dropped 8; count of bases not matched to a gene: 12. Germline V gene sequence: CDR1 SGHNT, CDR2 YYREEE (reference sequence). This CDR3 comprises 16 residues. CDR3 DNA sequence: TGTGCCAGCAGCTCGGACAAACCGGGACTAGCACATGAGCAGTTCTTC. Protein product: CASSSDKPGLAHEQFF.

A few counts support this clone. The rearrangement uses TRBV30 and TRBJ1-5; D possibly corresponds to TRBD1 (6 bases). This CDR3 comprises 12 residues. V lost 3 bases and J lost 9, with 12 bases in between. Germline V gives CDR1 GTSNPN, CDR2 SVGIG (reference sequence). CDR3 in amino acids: CAWSPQGWPQHF. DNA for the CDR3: TGTGCCTGGAGCCCCCAGGGGTGGCCCCAGCATTTT.

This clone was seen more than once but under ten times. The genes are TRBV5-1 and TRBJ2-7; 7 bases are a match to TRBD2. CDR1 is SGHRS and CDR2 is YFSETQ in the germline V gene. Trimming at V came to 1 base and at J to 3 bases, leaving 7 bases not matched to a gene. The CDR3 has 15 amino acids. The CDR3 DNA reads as TGCGCCAGCAGCTTGACCGCGGGAGCGGTCTACGAGCAGTACTTC. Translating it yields CASSLTAGAVYEQYF.

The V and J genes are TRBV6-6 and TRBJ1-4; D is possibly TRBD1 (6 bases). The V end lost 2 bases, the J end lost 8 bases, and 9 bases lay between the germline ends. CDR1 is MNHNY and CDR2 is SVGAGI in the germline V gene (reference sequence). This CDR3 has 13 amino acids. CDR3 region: CASSYQGKEKLFF. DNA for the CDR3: TGTGCCAGCAGTTACCAGGGGAAGGAAAAACTGTTTTTT.

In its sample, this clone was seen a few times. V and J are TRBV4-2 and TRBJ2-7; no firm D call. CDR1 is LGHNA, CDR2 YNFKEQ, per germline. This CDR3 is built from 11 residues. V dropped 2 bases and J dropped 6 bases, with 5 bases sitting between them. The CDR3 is CASSQPGEQYF. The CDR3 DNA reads TGTGCCAGCAGCCAACCCGGCGAGCAGTACTTC.

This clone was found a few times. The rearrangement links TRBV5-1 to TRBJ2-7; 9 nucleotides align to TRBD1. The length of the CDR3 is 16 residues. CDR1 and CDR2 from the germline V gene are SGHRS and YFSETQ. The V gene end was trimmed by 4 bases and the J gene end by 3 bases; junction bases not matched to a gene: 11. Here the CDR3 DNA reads TGCGCCAGCAGCAAGAATACAGGGGGCGGAGGCTACGAGCAGTACTTC. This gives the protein CASSKNTGGGGYEQYF.

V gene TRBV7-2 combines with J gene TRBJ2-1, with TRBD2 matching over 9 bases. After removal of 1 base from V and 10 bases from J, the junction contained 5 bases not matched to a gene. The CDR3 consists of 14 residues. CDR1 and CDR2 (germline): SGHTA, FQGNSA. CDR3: CASSLVAGVREQFF. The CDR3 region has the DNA TGTGCCAGCAGCTTAGTAGCGGGAGTACGGGAGCAGTTCTTC.

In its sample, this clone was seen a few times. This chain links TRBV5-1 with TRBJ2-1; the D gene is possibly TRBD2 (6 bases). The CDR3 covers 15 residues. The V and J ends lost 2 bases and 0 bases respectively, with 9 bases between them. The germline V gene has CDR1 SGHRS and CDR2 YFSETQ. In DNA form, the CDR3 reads TGCGCCAGCAGCTTAGGGACTTTCTCCTACAATGAGCAGTTCTTC. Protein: CASSLGTFSYNEQFF.

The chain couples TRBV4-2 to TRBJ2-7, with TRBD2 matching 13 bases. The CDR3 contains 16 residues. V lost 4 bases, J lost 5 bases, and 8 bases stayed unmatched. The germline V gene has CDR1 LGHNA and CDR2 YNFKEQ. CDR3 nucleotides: TGTGCCAGCAGCCCGGGACTAGCGGGAACCGAGGACGAGCAGTACTTC. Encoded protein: CASSPGLAGTEDEQYF.

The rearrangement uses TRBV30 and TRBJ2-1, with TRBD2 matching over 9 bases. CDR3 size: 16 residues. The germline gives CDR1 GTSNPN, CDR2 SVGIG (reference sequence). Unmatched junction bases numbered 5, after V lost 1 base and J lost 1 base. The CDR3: CAWSGAGGVSYNEQFF. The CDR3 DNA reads TGTGCCTGGAGTGGGGCGGGAGGGGTGTCCTACAATGAGCAGTTCTTC. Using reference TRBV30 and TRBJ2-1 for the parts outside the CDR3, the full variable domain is SQTIHQWPATLVQPVGSPLSLECTVEGTSNPNLYWYRQAAGRGLQLLFYSVGIGQISSEVPQNLSASRPQDRQFILSSKKLLLSDSGFYLCAWSGAGGVSYNEQFFGPGTRLTVL.

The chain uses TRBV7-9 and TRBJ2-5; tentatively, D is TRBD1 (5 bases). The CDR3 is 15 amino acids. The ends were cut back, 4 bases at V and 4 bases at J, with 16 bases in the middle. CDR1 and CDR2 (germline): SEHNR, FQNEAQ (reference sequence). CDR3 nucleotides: TGTGCCAGCAGCTCCGAAGGGGTAAACGGAGAGACCCAGTACTTC. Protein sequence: CASSSEGVNGETQYF.

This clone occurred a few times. The CDR3 DNA sequence: TGTGCCAGCAGTGGGTACAGGGAGAGTGGCTACACCTTC. It codes for CASSGYRESGYTF. The chain links TRBV6-1 to TRBJ1-2, with D perhaps TRBD1 (6 bases). Germline V gene data show CDR1 as MNHNS and CDR2 as SASEGT. Trimming stripped 4 bases from V and 7 bases from J, with 13 bases between. The CDR3 sequence is 13 residues long.

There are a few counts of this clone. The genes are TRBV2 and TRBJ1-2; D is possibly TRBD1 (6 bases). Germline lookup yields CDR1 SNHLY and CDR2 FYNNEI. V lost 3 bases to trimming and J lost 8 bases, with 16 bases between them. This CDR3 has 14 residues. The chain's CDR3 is CASSDTPGHRGYTF. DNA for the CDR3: TGTGCCAGCAGTGACACTCCGGGACACAGGGGCTACACCTTC. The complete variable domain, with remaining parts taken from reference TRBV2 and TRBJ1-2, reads EPEVTQTPSHQVTQMGQEVILRCVPISNHLYFYWYRQILGQKVEFLVSFYNNEISEKSEIFDDQFSVERPDGSNFTLKIRSTKLEDSAMYFCASSDTPGHRGYTFGSGTRLTVV.

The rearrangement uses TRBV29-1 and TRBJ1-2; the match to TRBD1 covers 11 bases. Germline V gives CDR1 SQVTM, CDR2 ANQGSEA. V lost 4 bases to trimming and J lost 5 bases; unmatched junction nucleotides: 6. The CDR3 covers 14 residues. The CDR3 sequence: CSVVSGQGAYGYTF. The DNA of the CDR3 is TGCAGCGTTGTTTCCGGACAGGGGGCTTATGGCTACACCTTC.

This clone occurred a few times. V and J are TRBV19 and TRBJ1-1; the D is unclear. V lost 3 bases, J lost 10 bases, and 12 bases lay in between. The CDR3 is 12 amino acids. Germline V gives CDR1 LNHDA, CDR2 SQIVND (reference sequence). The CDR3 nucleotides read TGTGCCAGTAGTATGTGGGGAGGCGGAGCTTTCTTT. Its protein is CASSMWGGGAFF.

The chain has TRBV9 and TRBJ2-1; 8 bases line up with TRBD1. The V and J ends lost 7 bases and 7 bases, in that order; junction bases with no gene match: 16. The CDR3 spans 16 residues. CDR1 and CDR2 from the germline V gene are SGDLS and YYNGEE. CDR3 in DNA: TGTGCCAGCGCGCGAAAGACGGGACAGGTTTTGAATGAGCAGTTCTTC. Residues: CASARKTGQVLNEQFF.

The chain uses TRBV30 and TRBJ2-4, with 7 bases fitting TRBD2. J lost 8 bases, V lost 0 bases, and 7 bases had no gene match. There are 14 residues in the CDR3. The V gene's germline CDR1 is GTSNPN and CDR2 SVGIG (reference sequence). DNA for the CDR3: TGTGCCTGGAGTGTGCTAGCGGCCGGGGACATTCAGTACTTC. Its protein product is CAWSVLAAGDIQYF.

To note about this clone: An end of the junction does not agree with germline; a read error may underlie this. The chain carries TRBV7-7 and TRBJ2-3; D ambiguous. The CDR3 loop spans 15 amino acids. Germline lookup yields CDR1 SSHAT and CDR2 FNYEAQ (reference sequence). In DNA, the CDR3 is TGTGCTAGCAGCTTAGGAGCAGGATACACAGATACGCAGTATTTT. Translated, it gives CASSLGAGYTDTQYF.

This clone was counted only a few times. The CDR3: CASSPRLQATGELFF. The CDR3 DNA follows: TGTGCCAGCTCACCACGACTTCAAGCGACCGGGGAGCTGTTTTTT. The V gene is TRBV18, the J gene TRBJ2-2; D uncertain. Trimming took off 1 base at V and 5 bases at J, with 11 bases between the two ends. The CDR3 sequence is 15 residues long. CDR1 is KGHSH and CDR2 is LQKENI in the germline V gene.

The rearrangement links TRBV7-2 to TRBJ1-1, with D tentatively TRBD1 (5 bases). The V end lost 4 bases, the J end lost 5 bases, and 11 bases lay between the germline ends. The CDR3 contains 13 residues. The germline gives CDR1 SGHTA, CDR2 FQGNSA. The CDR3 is CASSSQGKTEAFF. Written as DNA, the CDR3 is TGTGCCAGCAGCTCGCAGGGTAAGACTGAAGCTTTCTTT.

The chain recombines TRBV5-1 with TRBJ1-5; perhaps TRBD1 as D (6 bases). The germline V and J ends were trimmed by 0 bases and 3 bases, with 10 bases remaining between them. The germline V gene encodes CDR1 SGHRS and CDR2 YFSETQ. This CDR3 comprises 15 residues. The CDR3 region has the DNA TGCGCCAGCAGCTTGGGAGGGGGACACAATCAGCCCCAGCATTTT. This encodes CASSLGGGHNQPQHF.

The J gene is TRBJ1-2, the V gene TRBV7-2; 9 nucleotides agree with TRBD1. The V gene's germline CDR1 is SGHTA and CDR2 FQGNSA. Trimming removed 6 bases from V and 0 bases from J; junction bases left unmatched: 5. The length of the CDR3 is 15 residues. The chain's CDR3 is CASRPTGGTNYGYTF. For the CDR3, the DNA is TGTGCCAGCAGGCCGACAGGGGGAACTAACTATGGCTACACCTTC.

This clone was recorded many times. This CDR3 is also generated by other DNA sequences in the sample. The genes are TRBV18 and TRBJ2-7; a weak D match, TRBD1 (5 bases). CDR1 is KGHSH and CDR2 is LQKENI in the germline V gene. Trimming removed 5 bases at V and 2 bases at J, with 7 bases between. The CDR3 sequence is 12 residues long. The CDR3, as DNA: TGTGCCAGCTCAGACAGTACCTACGAGCAGTACTTC. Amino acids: CASSDSTYEQYF.

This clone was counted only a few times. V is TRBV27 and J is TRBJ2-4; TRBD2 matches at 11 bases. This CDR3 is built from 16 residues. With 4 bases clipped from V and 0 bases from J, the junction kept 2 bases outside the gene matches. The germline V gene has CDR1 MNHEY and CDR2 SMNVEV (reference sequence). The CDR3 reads CASSSGLAGAKNIQYF. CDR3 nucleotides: TGTGCCAGCAGTTCAGGACTAGCGGGAGCCAAAAACATTCAGTACTTC.

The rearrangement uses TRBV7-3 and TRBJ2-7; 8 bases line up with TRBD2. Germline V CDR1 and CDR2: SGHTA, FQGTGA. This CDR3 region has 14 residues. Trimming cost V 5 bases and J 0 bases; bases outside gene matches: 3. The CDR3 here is CASSPGGTSYEQYF. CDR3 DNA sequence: TGTGCCAGCAGCCCGGGGGGGACCTCCTACGAGCAGTACTTC.